Sequencing of this TCR beta chain was carried out in a study of T cell repertoires in cytomegalovirus infection (dated by TCRdb to the late 2010s). In terms of the full investigation: Because public TCR beta signatures pointed to carriage of CMV infection together with the matching HLA type, the HLA type of each donor mattered for the analysis.

According to the germline V gene (reference sequence), CDR1 reads DFQATT and CDR2 reads SNEGSKA. For this chain, trimming is 1 base at the V end and 2 bases at the J end, and the number of junction bases without a gene match is 7. The CDR3 runs 15 residues from the cysteine to the phenylalanine. The entry retains the CDR3 DNA only, 45 bases that are in frame from base 1. Details on this clonotype: The antigen this receptor binds is unknown. No much larger clone is present one base from it, and per-base qualities are unavailable.

Sequencing took place on an Illumina HiSeq 1500. TCRdb trimmed public reads at Q25 via fastp, called clones via MiXCR and kept in-frame beta chains. Rows matching on CDR3 protein sequence are summarized as one entry with the most common DNA and genes. Within this sample are about 320,000 distinct CDR3 sequences, with approximately 9.5% of them counted one time only. About 4.5% of the sample comes from the top ten. Study-level results and caveats: In both this cohort and an independent cohort of over 350 donors, the cumulative frequency of public TCR beta family members distinguished carriers of CMV infection plus the relevant HLA type. The ex vivo response was dominated by HLA-C-restricted CMV-specific TCR beta clonotypes, which also provided the single most frequent clonotype in two of eight donors.

The receptor's source is a human donor in good health (CMV status not recorded). Some clones in this sample may be carry-over from other donors' samples. Material for sequencing was PBMCs. The chain is encoded by TRBV20-1 joined to TRBJ2-7; 8 nucleotides in the junction match TRBD2. The CDR3 here reads CSARVLGRGTYEQYF. Read as DNA, the sequence is TGCAGTGCTAGAGTACTCGGGAGGGGGACCTACGAGCAGTACTTC.